The 28 T cell receptor beta chains reported below all come from one sample, sequenced in a study of T cell repertoires in aging, cancer and after chemotherapy. Rearranged V-D-J TRB sequences were amplified with a mixed TRB-A/B primer pool. One entry per CDR3 protein, called by TCRdb with MiXCR from the multiplex PCR reads. The repertoire includes over 10,000 distinct CDR3 sequences, 21% of them detected once, and about 5.7% sits in the top ten. The template was genomic DNA from peripheral blood, not RNA. Source material: blood. The receptors stem from a human donor in good health.

In this sample, this clonotype is medium-sized. The chain links TRBV7-2 to TRBJ1-1, with 8 bases identical to TRBD1. The V segment lost 5 bases and the J segment 8 bases; nucleotides outside the gene matches: 4. The germline gives CDR1 SGHTA, CDR2 FQGNSA. This CDR3 has 12 amino acids. DNA for the CDR3: TGTGCCAGCAGCCGCGGACAGGGAGAAGCTTTCTTT. Translating gives CASSRGQGEAFF.

This clonotype was counted at least ten times. The rearrangement uses TRBV6-5 and TRBJ1-6, with D uncertain. Trimming left V 6 bases short and J 7 bases short, with 22 bases between. Germline values: CDR1 MNHEY, CDR2 SVGAGI. This CDR3 is 17 amino acids long. This CDR3 reads CASRYKLLVDGNSPLHF. The CDR3 DNA follows: TGTGCCAGCAGATACAAACTGCTCGTGGACGGGAATTCACCCCTCCACTTT.

J is TRBJ2-2 and V is TRBV6-1, with a tentative D call TRBD1 (5 bases). Germline CDR1 MNHNS, CDR2 SASEGT. The CDR3 is 14 residues long. Trimming left V 10 bases short and J 7 bases short, with 19 bases between. Here the CDR3 DNA reads TGTGCCACCACGCCTTGGGGCAGGGACGGGGAGCTGTTTTTT. Translation gives CATTPWGRDGELFF.

In its sample, this clonotype ranks as medium-sized. The rearrangement uses TRBV5-6 and TRBJ1-1; weak D call: TRBD1 (6 bases). Germline-derived CDR1 and CDR2 are SGHDT and YYEEEE. The CDR3 runs to 17 residues. The V end lost 4 bases, the J end lost 3 bases, and 22 bases lay between the germline ends. The CDR3 region has the DNA TGTGCCAGCAGCCCGGTATCGACGACAGGCGGGGACACTGAAGCTTTCTTT. Its protein is CASSPVSTTGGDTEAFF. The variable domain in full, with the rest retrieved from reference TRBV5-6 and TRBJ1-1, is DAGVTQSPTHLIKTRGQQVTLRCSPKSGHDTVSWYQQALGQGPQFIFQYYEEEERQRGNFPDRFSGHQFPNYSSELNVNALLLGDSALYLCASSPVSTTGGDTEAFFGQGTRLTVV.

This clonotype occurred a few times. The chain couples TRBV5-6 to TRBJ1-5; no clear D. The V and J ends lost 7 bases and 0 bases respectively, with 14 bases between them. There are 15 residues in the CDR3. Germline loops: CDR1 SGHDT, CDR2 YYEEEE. The chain's CDR3 is CASSEQRYSNQPQHF. The DNA of the CDR3 is TGTGCCAGCTCGGAGCAGAGATATAGCAATCAGCCCCAGCATTTT.

J is TRBJ2-5 and V is TRBV7-2, with D possibly matching TRBD2 (5 bases). The CDR3 contains 14 residues. Per the germline V gene, CDR1 is SGHTA and CDR2 is FQGNSA. Between the trimmed V and J ends, which lost 7 bases and 2 bases, there was a span of 14 bases. CDR3 sequence: CASNLGLAQETQYF. CDR3 in DNA: TGTGCCAGCAATCTCGGCCTAGCTCAAGAGACCCAGTACTTC.

The chain carries TRBV5-4 and TRBJ2-1; tentative D call: TRBD2 (7 bases). The germline V and J ends were trimmed by 4 bases and 2 bases, with 13 bases remaining between them. The germline CDR1 and CDR2 sequences are SGHNT and YYREEE (reference sequence). The CDR3 extends over 15 amino acids. The CDR3: CASSPSRGPYNEQFF. The CDR3 region has the DNA TGTGCCAGCAGCCCATCGCGGGGGCCCTACAATGAGCAGTTCTTC.

This clonotype was seen many times. The V and J genes are TRBV6-4 and TRBJ1-2; tentatively, D is TRBD1 (5 bases). Germline V gives CDR1 MRHNA, CDR2 SNTAGT. Trimming removed 0 bases from V and 6 bases from J, with 8 bases in between. This CDR3 spans 13 amino acids. The CDR3 loop reads CASSDSETDGYTF. As DNA, the CDR3 is TGTGCCAGCAGTGACTCTGAGACAGATGGCTACACCTTC.

This clonotype was seen at least ten times. This chain connects TRBV20-1 to TRBJ2-7, with 7 nucleotides matching TRBD1. Losses at the gene ends were 2 bases for V and 6 bases for J; bases not matched to a gene: 4. This CDR3 has 12 residues. CDR1 and CDR2 from the germline V gene are DFQATT and SNEGSKA (reference sequence). The CDR3 is CSARSPGGEQYF. The CDR3 DNA reads as TGCAGTGCTAGATCGCCAGGGGGCGAGCAGTACTTC.

The V gene is TRBV19, the J gene TRBJ2-5; D gene uncertain. V dropped 6 bases and J dropped 4 bases, with 12 bases sitting between them. The CDR3 covers 13 residues. Germline V CDR1 and CDR2: LNHDA, SQIVND (reference sequence). The CDR3 loop is CASRPQRSETQYF. CDR3 bases: TGTGCCAGTAGACCCCAGAGGTCAGAGACCCAGTACTTC.

The J gene is TRBJ2-7, the V gene TRBV12-3 or TRBV12-4; 7 nucleotides agree with TRBD1. The CDR3 has 16 amino acids. After removal of 4 bases from V and 3 bases from J, the junction contained 12 bases not matched to a gene. CDR3 DNA sequence: TGTGCCAGCAGTTCAGGTTGGACAGGTTTCTTCTACGAGCAGTACTTC. The encoded protein is CASSSGWTGFFYEQYF.

V is TRBV7-3 and J is TRBJ1-2; D is unclear. Trimming stripped 5 bases from V and 6 bases from J, with 16 bases between. The CDR3 has 14 residues. Per the germline V gene, CDR1 is SGHTA and CDR2 is FQGTGA. CDR3 nucleotides: TGTGCCAGCAGCCCAGACGGAGGTCGGGATGGCTACACCTTC. Amino acid sequence: CASSPDGGRDGYTF.

By share, this clonotype ranks as medium-sized. This chain connects TRBV19 to TRBJ2-7, with D unclear. V shed 2 bases and J shed 0 bases, with 8 bases lying between them. The germline CDR1 and CDR2 sequences are LNHDA and SQIVND (reference sequence). CDR3 length: 14 residues. The CDR3, as DNA: TGTGCCAGTAGTATAACGGCCAGCTCCTACGAGCAGTACTTC. This gives the protein CASSITASSYEQYF.

The CDR3 protein is CASSSRDRGPEAFF. The CDR3 DNA is TGTGCCAGCAGCTCCCGGGACAGGGGACCTGAAGCTTTCTTT. The chain is built from TRBV5-6 and TRBJ1-1; 10 bases are a match to TRBD1. Germline V lookup: CDR1 SGHDT, CDR2 YYEEEE. Unmatched junction bases numbered 5, after V lost 3 bases and J lost 6 bases. This CDR3 is built from 14 residues.

The chain carries TRBV13 and TRBJ1-1; possible D gene TRBD1, 6 bases. CDR1 and CDR2 (germline): PRHDT, FYEKMQ (reference sequence). Trimming removed 1 base at V and 4 bases at J, with 13 bases between. CDR3 size: 15 residues. CDR3 sequence (DNA): TGTGCCAGCAGCTTAGCTCAGGGGCCGGGCACTGAAGCTTTCTTT. The encoded protein is CASSLAQGPGTEAFF.

This clonotype was seen more than once but under ten times. The V and J genes are TRBV5-1 and TRBJ1-2, with 10 nucleotides matching TRBD1. Unmatched junction bases numbered 8, after V lost 3 bases and J lost 9 bases. The CDR3 loop spans 14 amino acids. From germline, CDR1 is SGHRS and CDR2 YFSETQ. The CDR3 protein is CASSSPDRGASYTF. Written as DNA, the CDR3 is TGCGCCAGCAGCTCACCGGACAGGGGGGCGAGCTACACCTTC.

The chain is built from TRBV5-6 and TRBJ2-3; 10 bases agree with TRBD1. Germline values: CDR1 SGHDT, CDR2 YYEEEE. The ends lost 7 bases at V and 0 bases at J; junction bases unmatched: 5. This CDR3 is 15 amino acids long. For the CDR3, the DNA is TGTGCCAGCGGCCGACAGGGGGCGAGCACAGATACGCAGTATTTT. This encodes CASGRQGASTDTQYF.

This chain joins TRBV20-1 and TRBJ1-2, with D possibly being TRBD1 (5 bases). The ends were cut back, 2 bases at V and 7 bases at J, with 17 bases in the middle. The CDR3 sequence is 14 residues long. The germline V gene encodes CDR1 DFQATT and CDR2 SNEGSKA (reference sequence). The CDR3 sequence: CSARNPGSSGGYTF. CDR3 in DNA: TGCAGTGCTAGAAACCCAGGGTCCAGTGGTGGCTACACCTTC.

The rearrangement uses TRBV5-1 and TRBJ2-7, with D possibly being TRBD2 (7 bases). V dropped 0 bases and J dropped 2 bases, with 12 bases sitting between them. There are 15 residues in the CDR3. Germline V lookup: CDR1 SGHRS, CDR2 YFSETQ. The CDR3 loop is CASSLEGGTTYEQYF. In DNA form, the CDR3 reads TGCGCCAGCAGCTTGGAGGGGGGGACGACCTACGAGCAGTACTTC.

The chain carries TRBV20-1 and TRBJ1-6, with TRBD1 identical over 7 bases. The CDR3 spans 17 residues. CDR1 DFQATT and CDR2 SNEGSKA come from the germline V gene (reference sequence). Trimming removed 6 bases from V and 0 bases from J; junction bases left unmatched: 11. CDR3 sequence reads: CSATRPGQRSYNSPLHF. In DNA form, the CDR3 reads TGCAGTGCCACCAGACCGGGACAGCGCTCCTATAATTCACCCCTCCACTTT.

This clonotype was counted many times. The chain employs TRBV20-1 and TRBJ1-1; D gene uncertain. This CDR3 has 12 residues. Germline lookup yields CDR1 DFQATT and CDR2 SNEGSKA (reference sequence). CDR3 coding DNA: TGCAGCAGTTTCCTTATGAACACTGAAGCTTTCTTT. Amino acid sequence: CSSFLMNTEAFF.

Remarks on this clonotype: Being one base from a much bigger clone, this may be a read error. This chain joins TRBV7-2 and TRBJ2-1; D is ambiguous. Trimming shortened V by 1 base and J by 11 bases, and 15 bases separated the two germline ends. Germline V lookup: CDR1 SGHTA, CDR2 FQGNSA. The CDR3 length is 14 residues. This CDR3 reads CASSLGWGSSKQFF. Written as DNA, the CDR3 is TGTGCCAGCAGCTTAGGCTGGGGAAGCAGCAAGCAGTTCTTC.

This clonotype has only a few counts. This chain uses TRBV5-4 with TRBJ2-2, with 8 bases that match TRBD1. The CDR3 runs 18 residues. V lost 7 bases, J lost 6 bases, and 20 bases stayed unmatched. The V gene's germline CDR1 is SGHNT and CDR2 YYREEE (reference sequence). The CDR3 spells CASFSGRGRLVGAGELFF. CDR3 bases: TGTGCCAGCTTCTCGGGCAGGGGGCGCTTGGTTGGCGCCGGGGAGCTGTTTTTT.

This chain joins TRBV27 and TRBJ2-3, with D uncertain. Trimming took 3 bases from V and 7 from J, leaving 8 bases between them. Germline-derived CDR1 and CDR2 are MNHEY and SMNVEV (reference sequence). The CDR3 is made up of 12 amino acids. DNA of the CDR3: TGTGCCAGCAGTTTTGGTGAAAATACGCAGTATTTT. Protein: CASSFGENTQYF.

In its sample, this clonotype ranks as medium-sized. This chain joins TRBV15 and TRBJ1-6; D may be TRBD1 (6 bases). Germline CDR1 and CDR2: LNHNV and YYDKDF (reference sequence). V lost 9 bases and J 7 bases, leaving 25 bases between the germline ends. The CDR3 loop spans 17 amino acids. CDR3 in DNA: TGTGCCACTAAAAAACCCAGGGGAGGAAGTGAAAATTCACCCCTCCACTTT. It yields the protein CATKKPRGGSENSPLHF. The whole variable domain, remainder taken from reference TRBV15 and TRBJ1-6, is DAMVIQNPRYQVTQFGKPVTLSCSQTLNHNVMYWYQQKSSQAPKLLFHYYDKDFNNEADTPDNFQSRRPNTSFCFLDIRSPGLGDTAMYLCATKKPRGGSENSPLHFGNGTRLTVT.

This clonotype was picked up a small number of times. The V and J genes are TRBV6-2 or TRBV6-3 and TRBJ1-5; D call uncertain. This CDR3 spans 13 amino acids. Trimming left V 7 bases short and J 3 bases short, with 10 bases between. The germline CDR1 and CDR2 sequences are MNHEY and SVGEGT. CDR3 DNA sequence: TGTGCCAGCAAGGAACAGCCCAATCAGCCCCAGCATTTT. Translating gives CASKEQPNQPQHF.

By share of the sample, this clonotype is medium-sized. The chain couples TRBV6-1 to TRBJ2-5; 12 bases are a match to TRBD2. V shed 2 bases, J shed 2 bases, and the junction held 0 bases outside the gene matches. The CDR3 consists of 15 residues. Germline loops: CDR1 MNHNS, CDR2 SASEGT. CDR3 DNA sequence: TGTGCCAGCAGTGAACTAGCGGGGGGGCAAGAGACCCAGTACTTC. It codes for CASSELAGGQETQYF.

This clonotype has just one count. V gene TRBV5-1 combines with J gene TRBJ2-4, with 12 bases fitting TRBD2. The CDR3 totals 15 residues. The junction had 1 base not matched to a gene; V was cut back by 0 bases and J by 6 bases. Germline V gene sequence: CDR1 SGHRS, CDR2 YFSETQ. CDR3 sequence: CASSLGLAGVNIQYF. CDR3 nucleotide sequence: TGCGCCAGCAGCTTGGGACTAGCGGGGGTAAACATTCAGTACTTC.